Sequencing of this TCR beta chain was carried out in a study of blood T cell repertoires in COVID-19. Study context: The analysed material was cDNA or gDNA that came from T cells, B-cell-depleted T cells, or PBMCs.

In germline, CDR1 is LNHNV, CDR2 YYDKDF (reference sequence). The CDR3 runs to 12 residues. The V segment lost 8 bases and the J segment 5 bases; nucleotides outside the gene matches: 6. Ages ranged from about 18 to 89 years, with residence in 24 US areas. In the authors' methods: It was from reference gene primer amplification that nucleated cell counts were estimated. Produced via immunoSEQ multiplex PCR; TCRdb's table is partial and in-frame only. D and trimming come from the DNA, and the V and J calls and clone size come from that table. Of approximately 280,000 clones listed, roughly 90% are singletons.

This TCR was sampled from a woman aged 18-29 years with acute COVID-19. Sequencing was carried out using PBMCs or T cells enriched from blood (not recorded which). The chain carries TRBV15 and TRBJ2-7; 7 bases fit TRBD2. The CDR3 is CATSSAGNEQYF. Here the CDR3 DNA reads TGTGCCACCTCATCAGCGGGAAACGAGCAGTACTTC.